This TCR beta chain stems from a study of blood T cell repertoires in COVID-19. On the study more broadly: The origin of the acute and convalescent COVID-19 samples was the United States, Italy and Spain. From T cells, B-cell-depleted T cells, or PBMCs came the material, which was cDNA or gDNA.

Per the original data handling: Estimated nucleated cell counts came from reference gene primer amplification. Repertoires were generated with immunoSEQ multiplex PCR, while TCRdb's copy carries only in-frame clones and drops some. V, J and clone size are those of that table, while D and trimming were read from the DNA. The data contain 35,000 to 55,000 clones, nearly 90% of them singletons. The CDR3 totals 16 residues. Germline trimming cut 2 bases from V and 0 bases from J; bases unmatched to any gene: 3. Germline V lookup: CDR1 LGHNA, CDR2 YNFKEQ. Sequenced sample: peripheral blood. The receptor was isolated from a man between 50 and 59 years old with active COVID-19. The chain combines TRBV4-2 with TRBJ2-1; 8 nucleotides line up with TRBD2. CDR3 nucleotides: TGTGCCAGCAGCCAAAAGCGGGGGAGCTCCTACAATGAGCAGTTCTTC. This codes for CASSQKRGSSYNEQFF.